The sequence of this T cell receptor beta chain was determined in a study of T cell responses to AZD1222 COVID-19 vaccine. V lost 6 bases, J lost 0 bases, and 14 bases lay in between. CDR3 length: 14 amino acids. CDR1 is SQVTM and CDR2 is ANQGSEA in the germline V gene. Here immunoSEQ multiplex PCR was the method, and the copy in TCRdb shows in-frame clones only, minus some. The repertoire holds about 150,000 clones, about nine tenths seen once, with 1.8% in the top ten. Sequenced material: peripheral blood, taken on day 0 of AZD1222 vaccination. The TCR was taken from an adult in good health. The chain is built from TRBV29-1 and TRBJ2-5; the D gene could be TRBD1 or TRBD2 (6 bases each). CDR3 sequence: CSVAGHQYQETQYF. The DNA of the CDR3 is TGCAGCGTGGCGGGACACCAGTACCAAGAGACCCAGTACTTC. The full variable domain, rest sourced from reference TRBV29-1 and TRBJ2-5, is SAVISQKPSRDICQRGTSLTIQCQVDSQVTMMFWYRQQPGQSLTLIATANQGSEATYESGFVIDKFPISRPNLTFSTLTVSNMSPEDSSIYLCSVAGHQYQETQYFGPGTRLLVL.